This TCR beta chain was profiled in a study of identical twins. Study outcomes and limitations: Conclusions were based on cross-sectional statistical analysis, without following the same donors.

Germline V gene lookup returns CDR1 SQVTM and CDR2 ANQGSEA. The CDR3 consists of 13 residues. Trimming pared 8 bases from V and 4 bases from J, leaving 16 bases between. A universal primer binding site was introduced by template switching. The final cDNA contained unique molecular identifiers. TCRdb used MiXCR to reprocess the 5' RACE reads, holding one entry per CDR3 protein. This sample carries some 730,000 distinct CDR3 sequences, 18% of them seen once, and the ten largest clones take less than 15%. In regard to this clonotype: The antigen is not known.

These data were also filed under a second study, of T cells expressing NK-cell markers.

The specimen was PBMCs. The chain carries TRBV29-1 and TRBJ2-3; D is possibly TRBD1 or TRBD2 (5 bases each). This receptor was taken from a woman under 30 in good health. The CDR3 protein is CSTRQGSADTQYF. CDR3 sequence (DNA): TGCAGCACGAGGCAGGGTAGCGCAGATACGCAGTATTTT.